The 28 T cell receptor beta chains below were found in one sample sequenced in a study of blood T cell repertoires in COVID-19. The protocol was immunoSEQ multiplex PCR, while the TCRdb copy is restricted to in-frame clones and leaves out a portion. Of a few hundred thousand clones listed, nearly 90% are singletons. Sample: peripheral blood. The receptors derive from an older woman with COVID-19, enrolled during active disease.

The chain joins TRBV9 to TRBJ2-1; TRBD2 agrees at 9 bases. The CDR3 is 19 amino acids. From germline, CDR1 is SGDLS and CDR2 YYNGEE. V was pared by 4 bases and J by 0 bases, with 14 bases of the junction left unmatched. The CDR3 DNA is TGTGCCAGCAGCATCGGAACCGTAGCGGGGGCGGCCTCCTACAATGAGCAGTTCTTC. This codes for CASSIGTVAGAASYNEQFF.

V and J are TRBV6-1 and TRBJ1-6, with D possibly matching TRBD1 (5 bases). The CDR3 covers 16 residues. Germline CDR1 and CDR2: MNHNS and SASEGT. The V end was cut by 4 bases, the J end by 7 bases, with 17 bases between. The CDR3 spells CASSADSGPGNSPLHF. CDR3 nucleotides: TGTGCCAGCAGTGCAGACAGCGGGCCGGGGAATTCACCCCTCCACTTT.

This clone is a singleton in its sample. The chain carries TRBV9 and TRBJ1-2; 8 bases align to TRBD1. There are 15 residues in the CDR3. Germline V lookup: CDR1 SGDLS, CDR2 YYNGEE. The junction had 7 bases not matched to a gene; V was cut back by 3 bases and J by 3 bases. This CDR3 reads CASSGTGGSHYGYTF. In DNA, the CDR3 is TGTGCCAGCAGCGGCACAGGGGGGTCTCACTATGGCTACACCTTC.

J is TRBJ1-3 and V is TRBV6-2 or TRBV6-3, with D uncertain. This CDR3 has 15 residues. Germline CDR1 is MNHEY and CDR2 is SVGEGT. V lost 0 bases and J lost 2, with 8 bases in between. CDR3 DNA sequence: TGTGCCAGCAGTTACTCAACAGTACCTGGAAACACCATATATTTT. This translates into CASSYSTVPGNTIYF.

This chain links TRBV6-2 or TRBV6-3 with TRBJ1-2; D may be TRBD1 (5 bases). Between the trimmed V and J ends, which lost 2 bases and 9 bases, there was a span of 16 bases. This CDR3 has 14 residues. Germline V gene lookup returns CDR1 MNHEY and CDR2 SVGEGT. CDR3 sequence: CASSYGRDRFRYTF. Written as DNA, the CDR3 is TGTGCCAGCAGTTACGGCAGGGATCGGTTTCGCTACACCTTC.

The chain couples TRBV19 to TRBJ2-3; D may be TRBD1 (6 bases). The CDR3 contains 14 residues. The ends were cut back, 7 bases at V and 0 bases at J, with 11 bases in the middle. Germline assignment: CDR1 LNHDA and CDR2 SQIVND (reference sequence). The CDR3 DNA is TGTGCCAGTAACTCAGGACAGAGCACAGATACGCAGTATTTT. Translated: CASNSGQSTDTQYF.

This rearrangement joins TRBV2 to TRBJ1-5, with TRBD1 matching over 8 bases. In germline, CDR1 is SNHLY, CDR2 FYNNEI. There are 16 residues in the CDR3. The junction had 18 bases not matched to a gene; V was cut back by 5 bases and J by 12 bases. The DNA of the CDR3 is TGTGCCAGCAGTTCACCGCGCAGGGGGCGCAAGGGTGGCCAGCATTTT. This codes for CASSSPRRGRKGGQHF.

The chain couples TRBV11-2 to TRBJ2-4, with a weak D call TRBD1 (6 bases). CDR1 is SGHAT and CDR2 is FQNNGV in the germline V gene. The CDR3 totals 13 residues. The ends were cut back, 4 bases at V and 9 bases at J, with 13 bases in the middle. This CDR3 reads CASSSTGRSIQYF. Here the CDR3 DNA reads TGTGCCAGCAGCTCTACAGGGAGATCCATTCAGTACTTC.

This clone was seen a single time. The J gene is TRBJ1-2, the V gene TRBV19; 7 bases are a match to TRBD1. The J segment lost 2 bases and the V segment lost 6 bases, leaving 3 bases of the junction unmatched. The CDR3 length is 13 residues. CDR1 LNHDA and CDR2 SQIVND come from the germline V gene (reference sequence). The CDR3 DNA follows: TGTGCCAGTAGGGGGACAGTCAACTATGGCTACACCTTC. It is translated as CASRGTVNYGYTF.

This clone appeared a few times. The chain recombines TRBV19 with TRBJ1-5; possible D gene TRBD1, 5 bases. CDR3 length: 14 residues. Trimming cost V 2 bases and J 5 bases, with 10 bases left between them. Looked up from germline, CDR1 is LNHDA and CDR2 is SQIVND (reference sequence). In DNA form, the CDR3 reads TGTGCCAGTAGTATAAGGACACCCGATCAGCCCCAGCATTTT. Translating gives CASSIRTPDQPQHF.

The V gene is TRBV30, the J gene TRBJ2-7; 7 bases are shared with TRBD1. Trimming took 0 bases from V and 4 from J; bases not matched to a gene: 6. The CDR3 spans 14 residues. Germline CDR1 reads GTSNPN; CDR2 reads SVGIG (reference sequence). The CDR3 spells CAWSVLEGAYEQYF. Written as DNA, the CDR3 is TGTGCCTGGAGTGTACTCGAGGGGGCTTACGAGCAGTACTTC.

This rearrangement joins TRBV7-2 to TRBJ2-7; tentatively, D is TRBD2 (6 bases). Germline V gives CDR1 SGHTA, CDR2 FQGNSA. The CDR3 contains 14 residues. Trimming shortened V by 4 bases and J by 4 bases, and 14 bases separated the two germline ends. The CDR3 nucleotides read TGTGCCAGCAGCTGGGGCGGGGCGGGTTACGAGCAGTACTTC. This gives the protein CASSWGGAGYEQYF. The whole variable domain, remainder taken from reference TRBV7-2 and TRBJ2-7, is GAGVSQSPSNKVTEKGKDVELRCDPISGHTALYWYRQSLGQGLEFLIYFQGNSAPDKSGLPSDRFSAERTGGSVSTLTIQRTQQEDSAVYLCASSWGGAGYEQYFGPGTRLTVT.

The chain is built from TRBV6-5 and TRBJ1-1; D unresolved. The V end was cut by 9 bases, the J end by 7 bases, with 12 bases between. The germline gives CDR1 MNHEY, CDR2 SVGAGI. This CDR3 comprises 11 residues. Written as DNA, the CDR3 is TGTGCCAGTGGAGGGTTGGGTGAAGCTTTCTTT. Translated, it gives CASGGLGEAFF.

The rearrangement links TRBV27 to TRBJ1-5; TRBD1 might be the D (6 bases). This CDR3 region has 14 residues. V was trimmed by 6 bases and J by 3 bases, leaving 12 bases between them. The germline gives CDR1 MNHEY, CDR2 SMNVEV (reference sequence). Here the CDR3 DNA reads TGTGCCAGCAGCCTCGGACAGTTCAATCAGCCCCAGCATTTT. The encoded protein is CASSLGQFNQPQHF.

This chain links TRBV18 with TRBJ1-2; 8 positions agree with TRBD1. Trimming cost V 3 bases and J 3 bases; bases outside gene matches: 0. CDR1 KGHSH and CDR2 LQKENI come from the germline V gene. This CDR3 is built from 13 residues. Here the CDR3 reads CASSPDRDYGYTF. CDR3 coding DNA: TGTGCCAGCTCACCGGACAGGGACTATGGCTACACCTTC.

The chain links TRBV7-9 to TRBJ1-1, with D perhaps matching TRBD1 (5 bases). Germline assignment: CDR1 SEHNR and CDR2 FQNEAQ (reference sequence). The V end was cut by 5 bases, the J end by 4 bases, with 14 bases between. The CDR3 totals 14 residues. The chain's CDR3 is CASSRGGRTTEAFF. The CDR3 nucleotides are TGTGCCAGCAGCCGTGGGGGGAGAACCACTGAAGCTTTCTTT.

In its sample, this clone was seen a few times. The chain is built from TRBV12-3 or TRBV12-4 and TRBJ1-2, with D possibly matching TRBD1 (6 bases). This CDR3 region has 13 residues. V was shortened by 7 bases and J by 4 bases, with 13 bases between the two germline ends. The CDR3 protein is CASKPGHLYGYTF. In nucleotides, the CDR3 is TGTGCCAGCAAACCGGGACACCTCTATGGCTACACCTTC.

The rearrangement links TRBV5-1 to TRBJ1-4; D call uncertain. Between the trimmed V and J ends, which lost 0 bases and 7 bases, there was a span of 13 bases. Per germline, CDR1 SGHRS and CDR2 YFSETQ. The CDR3 is made up of 15 amino acids. DNA of the CDR3: TGCGCCAGCAGCTTGGTGGGTAGAGGGAGTGAAAAACTGTTTTTT. Amino acid sequence: CASSLVGRGSEKLFF.

The chain combines TRBV25-1 with TRBJ2-7; a weak D match, TRBD1 (6 bases). This CDR3 is built from 15 residues. Germline CDR1 reads MGHDK; CDR2 reads SYGVNS. Trimming left V 2 bases short and J 2 bases short, with 13 bases between. CDR3: CASSERAGVAYEQYF. The CDR3 nucleotides are TGTGCCAGCAGTGAAAGGGCAGGGGTTGCCTACGAGCAGTACTTC.

The chain recombines TRBV5-6 with TRBJ2-7; 11 positions match TRBD2. CDR1 SGHDT and CDR2 YYEEEE come from the germline V gene. V lost 1 base to trimming and J lost 3 bases; unmatched junction nucleotides: 3. CDR3 size: 15 residues. In nucleotides, the CDR3 is TGTGCCAGCAGCTTGACTAGCGGGGGCAACTACGAGCAGTACTTC. Amino acids: CASSLTSGGNYEQYF.

This sequence joins TRBV5-1 and TRBJ2-5; the match to TRBD2 covers 11 bases. V shed 1 base and J 2 bases; nucleotides not matched to a gene: 4. Germline values: CDR1 SGHRS, CDR2 YFSETQ. CDR3 length: 16 residues. This chain's CDR3 is CASSLSGLAEQETQYF. In DNA form, the CDR3 reads TGCGCCAGCAGCTTGTCGGGACTAGCGGAGCAAGAGACCCAGTACTTC.

The rearrangement joins TRBV19 to TRBJ1-3; 8 bases agree with TRBD1. With 7 bases clipped from V and 0 bases from J, the junction kept 14 bases outside the gene matches. The CDR3 contains 18 residues. CDR1 is LNHDA and CDR2 is SQIVND in the germline V gene (reference sequence). The CDR3 nucleotides are TGTGCCAGTAAGGTCACAGGGACAGGTCGGATCTCTGGAAACACCATATATTTT. Its translation: CASKVTGTGRISGNTIYF.

The chain has TRBV7-3 and TRBJ2-3; D call uncertain. The V and J ends lost 4 bases and 1 base respectively, with 6 bases between them. The CDR3 length is 13 residues. The germline gives CDR1 SGHTA, CDR2 FQGTGA. CDR3 region: CASSYPGTDTQYF. CDR3 coding DNA: TGTGCCAGCAGCTACCCGGGCACAGATACGCAGTATTTT.

The rearrangement links TRBV6-1 to TRBJ1-2; 8 nucleotides line up with TRBD1. The CDR3 covers 14 residues. The germline V gene has CDR1 MNHNS and CDR2 SASEGT. V lost 3 bases, J lost 6 bases, and 6 bases stayed unmatched. The CDR3 loop is CASSDPQGADGYTF. The CDR3 nucleotides read TGTGCCAGCAGTGACCCCCAGGGGGCGGATGGCTACACCTTC.

The gene calls are TRBV19 and TRBJ1-4; 8 bases are shared with TRBD1. CDR1 LNHDA and CDR2 SQIVND come from the germline V gene (reference sequence). The ends lost 6 bases at V and 7 bases at J; junction bases unmatched: 7. The CDR3 totals 14 residues. CDR3 sequence: CASRHTGGGEKLFF. The CDR3 nucleotides read TGTGCCAGTAGGCACACAGGGGGTGGTGAAAAACTGTTTTTT. Together with reference TRBV19 and TRBJ1-4, the CDR3 gives the full variable domain: DGGITQSPKYLFRKEGQNVTLSCEQNLNHDAMYWYRQDPGQGLRLIYYSQIVNDFQKGDIAEGYSVSREKKESFPLTVTSAQKNPTAFYLCASRHTGGGEKLFFGSGTQLSVL.

V is TRBV6-2 or TRBV6-3 and J is TRBJ1-2, with TRBD1 matching over 8 bases. Germline-derived CDR1 and CDR2 are MNHEY and SVGEGT. The V gene end was trimmed by 6 bases and the J gene end by 8 bases; junction bases not matched to a gene: 8. The CDR3 is 13 amino acids. CDR3 loop: CASSKTGVRGYTF. DNA for the CDR3: TGTGCCAGCAGCAAGACAGGGGTCCGCGGCTACACCTTC.

The V call is TRBV3-1 (or the pseudogene TRBV3-2), the J call TRBJ2-5; 11 bases fit TRBD2. In germline, CDR1 is LGHDT, CDR2 YNNKEL (reference sequence). The CDR3 consists of 15 residues. Trimming cost V 6 bases and J 7 bases; bases outside gene matches: 10. CDR3 nucleotide sequence: TGTGCCAGCAGTCCTACGACTAGCGGGGCGGGGACCCAGTACTTC. It specifies CASSPTTSGAGTQYF.

The rearrangement joins TRBV4-1 to TRBJ1-2; no clear D. From germline, CDR1 is MGHRA and CDR2 YSYEKL. V was clipped by 0 bases and J by 2 bases, with 7 bases between them. The CDR3 covers 14 residues. The CDR3 protein is CASSQETGNYGYTF. In DNA form, the CDR3 reads TGCGCCAGCAGCCAAGAGACCGGGAACTATGGCTACACCTTC.